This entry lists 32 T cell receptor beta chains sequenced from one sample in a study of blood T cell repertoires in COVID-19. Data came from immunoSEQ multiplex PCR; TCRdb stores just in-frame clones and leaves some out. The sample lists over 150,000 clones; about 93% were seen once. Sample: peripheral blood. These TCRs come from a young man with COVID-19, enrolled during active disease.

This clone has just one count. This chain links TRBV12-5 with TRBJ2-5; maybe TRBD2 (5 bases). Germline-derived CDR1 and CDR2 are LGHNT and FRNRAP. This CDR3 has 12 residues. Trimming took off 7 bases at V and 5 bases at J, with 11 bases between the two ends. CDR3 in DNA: TGTGCTAGTGAACAACCGGGGGAGACCCAGTACTTC. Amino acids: CASEQPGETQYF.

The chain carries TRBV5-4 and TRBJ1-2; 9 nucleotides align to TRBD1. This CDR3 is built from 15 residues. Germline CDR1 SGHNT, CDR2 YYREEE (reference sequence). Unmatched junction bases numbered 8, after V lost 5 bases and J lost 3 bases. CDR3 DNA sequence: TGTGCCAGCAGAAGGGGACAGGGCAGAGACTATGGCTACACCTTC. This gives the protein CASRRGQGRDYGYTF.

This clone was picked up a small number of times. The CDR3 DNA sequence: TGTGCCAGCTCACCCCCAGCAGGGAATTGGGAAGGCTACACCTTC. Translated, it gives CASSPPAGNWEGYTF. The J gene is TRBJ1-2, the V gene TRBV18; maybe TRBD1 (5 bases). The CDR3 extends over 15 amino acids. V lost 3 bases and J lost 8, with 19 bases in between. Germline assignment: CDR1 KGHSH and CDR2 LQKENI. Full variable domain (missing parts from reference TRBV18 and TRBJ1-2): NAGVMQNPRHLVRRRGQEARLRCSPMKGHSHVYWYRQLPEEGLKFMVYLQKENIIDESGMPKERFSAEFPKEGPSILRIQQVVRGDSAAYFCASSPPAGNWEGYTFGSGTRLTVV.

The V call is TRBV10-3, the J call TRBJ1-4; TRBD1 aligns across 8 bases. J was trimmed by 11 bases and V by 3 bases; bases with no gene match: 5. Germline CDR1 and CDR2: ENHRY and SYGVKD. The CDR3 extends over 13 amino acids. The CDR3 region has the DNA TGTGCCATCAGTGATCCGACAGGGGCGAAACTGTTTTTT. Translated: CAISDPTGAKLFF.

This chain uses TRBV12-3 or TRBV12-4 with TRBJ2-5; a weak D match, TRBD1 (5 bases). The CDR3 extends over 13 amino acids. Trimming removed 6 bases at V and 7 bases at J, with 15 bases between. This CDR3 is CASRPQGYVTQYF. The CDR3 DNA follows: TGTGCCAGCAGACCGCAGGGATATGTGACCCAGTACTTC.

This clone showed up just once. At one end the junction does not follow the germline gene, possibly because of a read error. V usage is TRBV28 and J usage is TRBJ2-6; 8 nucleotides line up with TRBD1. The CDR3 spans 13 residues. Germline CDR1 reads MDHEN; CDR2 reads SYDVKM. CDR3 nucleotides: TGTGCCAGCTCCCCCACAGGGGGCAACGTCCTGACTTTC. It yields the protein CASSPTGGNVLTF.

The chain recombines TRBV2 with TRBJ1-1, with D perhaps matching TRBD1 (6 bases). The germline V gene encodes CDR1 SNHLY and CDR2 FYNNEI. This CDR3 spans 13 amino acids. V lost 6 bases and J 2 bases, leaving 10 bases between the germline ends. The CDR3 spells CASSQDRNTEAFF. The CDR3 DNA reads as TGTGCCAGCAGCCAGGACAGAAACACTGAAGCTTTCTTT.

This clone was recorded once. CDR3 sequence (DNA): TGCGCCAGCAGCCTCACGGGGGGGGACTACGAGCAGTACTTC. The encoded protein is CASSLTGGDYEQYF. The rearrangement links TRBV5-1 to TRBJ2-7; 8 bases fit TRBD2. Trimming removed 4 bases from V and 3 bases from J; junction bases left unmatched: 6. The CDR3 extends over 14 amino acids. The germline CDR1 and CDR2 sequences are SGHRS and YFSETQ. The full variable domain, its missing parts supplied by reference TRBV5-1 and TRBJ2-7, is KAGVTQTPRYLIKTRGQQVTLSCSPISGHRSVSWYQQTPGQGLQFLFEYFSETQRNKGNFPGRFSGRQFSNSRSEMNVSTLELGDSALYLCASSLTGGDYEQYFGPGTRLTVT.

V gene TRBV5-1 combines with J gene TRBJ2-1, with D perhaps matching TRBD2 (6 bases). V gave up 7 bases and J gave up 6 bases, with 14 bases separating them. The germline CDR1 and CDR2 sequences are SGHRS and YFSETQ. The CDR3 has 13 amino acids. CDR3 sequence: CASGWGVGNEQFF. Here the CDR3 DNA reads TGCGCCAGCGGTTGGGGGGTTGGCAATGAGCAGTTCTTC.

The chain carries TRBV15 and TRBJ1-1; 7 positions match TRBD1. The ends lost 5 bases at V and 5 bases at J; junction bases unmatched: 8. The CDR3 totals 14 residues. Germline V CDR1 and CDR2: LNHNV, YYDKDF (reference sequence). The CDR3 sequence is CATSRPDRVTEAFF. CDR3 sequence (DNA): TGTGCCACCAGCCGACCCGACAGGGTAACTGAAGCTTTCTTT.

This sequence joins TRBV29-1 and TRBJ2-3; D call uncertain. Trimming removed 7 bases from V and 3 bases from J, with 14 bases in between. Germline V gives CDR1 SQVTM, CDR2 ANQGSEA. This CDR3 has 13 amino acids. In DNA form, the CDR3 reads TGCAGCGGCGTCTCCGGCGGAACAGATACGCAGTATTTT. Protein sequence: CSGVSGGTDTQYF.

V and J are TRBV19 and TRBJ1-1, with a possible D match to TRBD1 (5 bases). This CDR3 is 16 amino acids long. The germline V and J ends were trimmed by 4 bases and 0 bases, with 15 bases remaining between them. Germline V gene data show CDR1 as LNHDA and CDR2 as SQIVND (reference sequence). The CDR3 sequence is CASSTGGGRLNTEAFF. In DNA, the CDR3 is TGTGCCAGTAGTACAGGCGGGGGTCGATTGAACACTGAAGCTTTCTTT.

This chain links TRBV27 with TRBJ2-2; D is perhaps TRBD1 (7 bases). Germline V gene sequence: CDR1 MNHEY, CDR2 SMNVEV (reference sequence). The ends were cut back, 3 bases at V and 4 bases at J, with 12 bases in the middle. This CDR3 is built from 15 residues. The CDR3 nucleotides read TGTGCCAGCAGTTTCAGGGGGGTTCGCACCGGGGAGCTGTTTTTT. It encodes CASSFRGVRTGELFF.

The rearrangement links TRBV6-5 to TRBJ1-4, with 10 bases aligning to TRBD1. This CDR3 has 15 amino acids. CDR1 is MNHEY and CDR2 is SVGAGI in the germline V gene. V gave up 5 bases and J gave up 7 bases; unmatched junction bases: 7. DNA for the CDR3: TGTGCCAGCAGTACTCCGACAGGGGGCACTGAAAAACTGTTTTTT. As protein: CASSTPTGGTEKLFF.

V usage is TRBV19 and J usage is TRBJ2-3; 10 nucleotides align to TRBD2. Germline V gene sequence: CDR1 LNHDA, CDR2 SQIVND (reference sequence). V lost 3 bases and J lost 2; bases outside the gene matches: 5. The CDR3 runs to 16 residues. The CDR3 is CASSMSGGVNTDTQYF. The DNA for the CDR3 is TGTGCCAGTAGTATGAGCGGGGGGGTAAACACAGATACGCAGTATTTT.

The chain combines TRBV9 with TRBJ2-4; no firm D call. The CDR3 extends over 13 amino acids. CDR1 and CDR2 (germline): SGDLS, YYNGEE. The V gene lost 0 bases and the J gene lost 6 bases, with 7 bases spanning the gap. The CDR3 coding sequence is TGTGCCAGCAGCGTAGCTGAGCGAAACATTCAGTACTTC. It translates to CASSVAERNIQYF.

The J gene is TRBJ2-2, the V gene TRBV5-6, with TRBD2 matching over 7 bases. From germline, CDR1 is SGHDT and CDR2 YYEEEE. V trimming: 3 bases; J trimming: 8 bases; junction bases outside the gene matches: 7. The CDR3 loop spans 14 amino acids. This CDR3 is CASSSGTNRGELFF. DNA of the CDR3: TGTGCCAGCAGCTCGGGGACTAACAGGGGGGAGCTGTTTTTT.

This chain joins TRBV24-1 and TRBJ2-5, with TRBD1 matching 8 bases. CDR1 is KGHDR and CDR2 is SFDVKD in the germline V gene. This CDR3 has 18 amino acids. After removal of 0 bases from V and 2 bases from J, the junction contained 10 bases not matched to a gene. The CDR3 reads CATSDLSPGQDQQETQYF. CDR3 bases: TGTGCCACCAGTGATTTGTCGCCGGGACAGGATCAACAAGAGACCCAGTACTTC.

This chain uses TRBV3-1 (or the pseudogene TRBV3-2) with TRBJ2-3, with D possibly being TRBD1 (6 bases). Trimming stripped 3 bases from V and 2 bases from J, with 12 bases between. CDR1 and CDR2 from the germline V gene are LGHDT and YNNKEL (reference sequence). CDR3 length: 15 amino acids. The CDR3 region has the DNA TGTGCCAGCAGCCAGATGACAGGTCCCACAGATACGCAGTATTTT. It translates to CASSQMTGPTDTQYF.

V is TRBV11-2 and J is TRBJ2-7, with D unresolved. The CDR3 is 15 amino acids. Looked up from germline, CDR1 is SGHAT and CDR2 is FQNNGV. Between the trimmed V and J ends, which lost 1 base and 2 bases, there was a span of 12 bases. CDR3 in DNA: TGTGCCAGCAGCTTAGTACGGAGAGCCACCTACGAGCAGTACTTC. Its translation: CASSLVRRATYEQYF.

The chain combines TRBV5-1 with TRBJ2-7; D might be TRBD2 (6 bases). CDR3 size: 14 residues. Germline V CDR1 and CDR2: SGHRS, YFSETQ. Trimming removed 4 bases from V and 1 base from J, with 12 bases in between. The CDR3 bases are TGCGCCAGCAGCACCGGGACTGCGTCCTACGAGCAGTACTTC. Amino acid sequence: CASSTGTASYEQYF. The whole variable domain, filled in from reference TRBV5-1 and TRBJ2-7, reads KAGVTQTPRYLIKTRGQQVTLSCSPISGHRSVSWYQQTPGQGLQFLFEYFSETQRNKGNFPGRFSGRQFSNSRSEMNVSTLELGDSALYLCASSTGTASYEQYFGPGTRLTVT.

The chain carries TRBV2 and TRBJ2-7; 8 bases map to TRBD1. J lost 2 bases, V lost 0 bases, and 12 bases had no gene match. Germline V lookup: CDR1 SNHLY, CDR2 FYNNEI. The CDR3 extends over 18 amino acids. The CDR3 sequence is CASSEARDRFLSPYEQYF. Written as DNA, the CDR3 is TGTGCCAGCAGTGAAGCGAGGGACAGGTTCTTGTCGCCCTACGAGCAGTACTTC.

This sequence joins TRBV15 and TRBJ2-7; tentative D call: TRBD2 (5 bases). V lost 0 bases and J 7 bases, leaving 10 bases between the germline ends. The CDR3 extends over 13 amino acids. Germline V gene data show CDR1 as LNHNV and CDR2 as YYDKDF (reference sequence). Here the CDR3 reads CATSRDDPGEQYF. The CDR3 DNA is TGTGCCACCAGCAGAGATGACCCGGGAGAGCAGTACTTC.

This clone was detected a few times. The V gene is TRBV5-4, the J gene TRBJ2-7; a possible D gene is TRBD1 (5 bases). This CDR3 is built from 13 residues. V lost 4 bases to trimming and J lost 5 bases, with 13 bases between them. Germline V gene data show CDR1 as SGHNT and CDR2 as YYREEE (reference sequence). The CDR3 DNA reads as TGTGCCAGCAGCATGGATTGGGGCCACGAGCAGTACTTC. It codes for CASSMDWGHEQYF.

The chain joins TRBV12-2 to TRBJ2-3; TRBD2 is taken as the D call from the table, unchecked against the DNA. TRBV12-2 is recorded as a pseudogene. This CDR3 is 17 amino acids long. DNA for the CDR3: TGTGCAAGTCGCGCGCAACTAGCCCTCTCTAGCACAGATACGCAGTATTTT. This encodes CASRAQLALSSTDTQYF.

CDR3 loop: CAWSVKTGGNQPQHF. The CDR3 bases are TGTGCCTGGAGTGTAAAAACAGGTGGCAATCAGCCCCAGCATTTT. The chain recombines TRBV30 with TRBJ1-5; D perhaps matches TRBD1 (5 bases). CDR3 length: 15 residues. V was shortened by 0 bases and J by 2 bases, with 11 bases between the two germline ends. The germline V gene has CDR1 GTSNPN and CDR2 SVGIG (reference sequence). Variable domain in full (rest from reference TRBV30 and TRBJ1-5): SQTIHQWPATLVQPVGSPLSLECTVEGTSNPNLYWYRQAAGRGLQLLFYSVGIGQISSEVPQNLSASRPQDRQFILSSKKLLLSDSGFYLCAWSVKTGGNQPQHFGDGTRLSIL.

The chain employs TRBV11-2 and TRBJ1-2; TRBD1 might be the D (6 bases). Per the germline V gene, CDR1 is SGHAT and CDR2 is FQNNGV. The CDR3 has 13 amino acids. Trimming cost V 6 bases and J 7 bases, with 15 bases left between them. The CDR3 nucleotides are TGTGCCAGCAGTCCTCGGGGGGCGTTTGGCTACACCTTC. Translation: CASSPRGAFGYTF.

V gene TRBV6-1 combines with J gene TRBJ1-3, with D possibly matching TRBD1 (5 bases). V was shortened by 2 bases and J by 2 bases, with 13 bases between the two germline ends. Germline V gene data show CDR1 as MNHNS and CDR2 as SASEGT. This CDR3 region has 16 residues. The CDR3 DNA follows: TGTGCCAGCAGTGAAATAGGTATAGGGGCTGGAAACACCATATATTTT. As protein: CASSEIGIGAGNTIYF.

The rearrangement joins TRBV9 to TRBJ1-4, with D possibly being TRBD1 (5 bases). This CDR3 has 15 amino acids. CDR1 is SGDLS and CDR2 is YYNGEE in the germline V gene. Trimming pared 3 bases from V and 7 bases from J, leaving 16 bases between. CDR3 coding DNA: TGTGCCAGCAGCGCAAGCCCCCGGCAGGGTGAAAAACTGTTTTTT. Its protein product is CASSASPRQGEKLFF.

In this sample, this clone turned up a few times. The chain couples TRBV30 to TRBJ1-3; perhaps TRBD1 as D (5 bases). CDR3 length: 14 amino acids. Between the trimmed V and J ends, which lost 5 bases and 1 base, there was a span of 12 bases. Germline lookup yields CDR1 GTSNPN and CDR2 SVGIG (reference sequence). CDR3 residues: CAWGVGASGNTIYF. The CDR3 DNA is TGTGCCTGGGGGGTAGGGGCATCTGGAAACACCATATATTTT.

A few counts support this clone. CDR3 sequence (DNA): TGTGCCAGCAGACCACTGACTTTGGCGGCTAATGAAAAACTGTTTTTT. Translated, it gives CASRPLTLAANEKLFF. The chain is built from TRBV2 and TRBJ1-4; D uncertain. The CDR3 sequence is 16 residues long. The V end lost 6 bases, the J end lost 3 bases, and 17 bases lay between the germline ends. Germline CDR1 SNHLY, CDR2 FYNNEI.

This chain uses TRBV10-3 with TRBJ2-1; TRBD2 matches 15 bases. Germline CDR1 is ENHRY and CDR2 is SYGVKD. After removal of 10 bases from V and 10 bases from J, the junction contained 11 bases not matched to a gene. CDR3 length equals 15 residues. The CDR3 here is CATTGTSGGYQEQFF. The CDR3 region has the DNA TGTGCCACCACCGGGACTAGCGGGGGGTATCAAGAGCAGTTCTTC.